This T cell receptor beta chain was sequenced for a study of cytomegalovirus exposure and HLA in healthy donors. In the study overall: An early release of data contained about 85 million unique TCRs, which came from HLA-typed donors.

Study-level results: The study recorded more than 150 TCR beta chains that were cytomegalovirus-associated.

A multiplex PCR was run with 60 Vbeta primers and 13 Jbeta primers. The data were produced by immunoSEQ multiplex PCR, yet TCRdb's version contains in-frame clones alone and is incomplete. Among 100,000 to 120,000 clones listed, approximately 84% were seen once. This CDR3 has 14 residues. V gave up 2 bases and J gave up 7 bases, with 14 bases separating them. Germline V gives CDR1 SGHAT, CDR2 FQDESV (reference sequence). In the case of this clone: Its target is not known.

The TCR sequence derives from a man in his forties or fifties in good health and CMV-seronegative. The sequenced sample consisted of PBMCs. The J gene is TRBJ1-1, the V gene TRBV11-1; D gene ambiguous. CDR3 sequence reads: CASSLRAGAGEAFF. The CDR3 region has the DNA TGTGCCAGCAGCTTAAGGGCGGGCGCGGGTGAAGCTTTCTTT.